This T cell receptor (beta chain) was identified in a study of CD8+CD57+ T cells in acquired aplastic anemia. Study details: The sorted CD4+ and CD8+ cells yielded an average roughly 3 ug of DNA. Researchers reported that healthy donors averaged approximately 9.8 million reads for CD4+ cells. Points from the study as a whole: Comparison of patients with controls identified approximately 28 shared CD8+ CDR3 sequences. Statistical testing detected no significant gap in CD8+ Simpson's diversity between patients and controls.

The CDR3 sequence is 16 residues long. The germline V and J ends were trimmed by 6 bases and 5 bases, with 22 bases remaining between them. Germline loops: CDR1 MNHNS, CDR2 SASEGT. Using genomic DNA as the template, TCR beta VDJ and CDR3 profiling was carried out. TCRdb processed the reads anew with MiXCR; each CDR3 protein has one entry. The profile shows more than 150,000 distinct CDR3 sequences, approximately 45% of them singletons. The table lists this clonotype with a few counts. Antigen specificity is unknown. The sequencing input was sorted CD4+, CD8+, or CD8+CD57+ T cells (not recorded which) from PBMCs. The chain links TRBV6-1 to TRBJ1-2, with D maybe TRBD1 (5 bases). The sequence was obtained from a human donor in good health. CDR3 DNA sequence: TGTGCCAGCAGCCCACGGGACCCCCGGAGGGGATATGGCTACACCTTC. The encoded protein is CASSPRDPRRGYGYTF.